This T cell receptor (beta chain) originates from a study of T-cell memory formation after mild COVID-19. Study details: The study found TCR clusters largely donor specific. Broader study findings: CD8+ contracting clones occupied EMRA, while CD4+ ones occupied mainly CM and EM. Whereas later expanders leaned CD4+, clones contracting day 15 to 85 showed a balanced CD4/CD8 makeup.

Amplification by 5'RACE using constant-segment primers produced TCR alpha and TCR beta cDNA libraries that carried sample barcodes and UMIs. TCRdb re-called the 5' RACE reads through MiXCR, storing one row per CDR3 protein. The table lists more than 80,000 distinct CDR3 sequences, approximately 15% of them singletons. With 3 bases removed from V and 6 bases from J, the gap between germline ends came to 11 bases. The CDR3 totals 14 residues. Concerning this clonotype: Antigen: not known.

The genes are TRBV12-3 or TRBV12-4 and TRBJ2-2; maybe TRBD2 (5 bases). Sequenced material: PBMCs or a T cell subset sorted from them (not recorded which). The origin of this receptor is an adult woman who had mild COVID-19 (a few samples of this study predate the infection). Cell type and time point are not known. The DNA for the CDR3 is TGTGCCAGCAGTTTTTGGGAGCAGGCCGGGGAGCTGTTTTTT. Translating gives CASSFWEQAGELFF.